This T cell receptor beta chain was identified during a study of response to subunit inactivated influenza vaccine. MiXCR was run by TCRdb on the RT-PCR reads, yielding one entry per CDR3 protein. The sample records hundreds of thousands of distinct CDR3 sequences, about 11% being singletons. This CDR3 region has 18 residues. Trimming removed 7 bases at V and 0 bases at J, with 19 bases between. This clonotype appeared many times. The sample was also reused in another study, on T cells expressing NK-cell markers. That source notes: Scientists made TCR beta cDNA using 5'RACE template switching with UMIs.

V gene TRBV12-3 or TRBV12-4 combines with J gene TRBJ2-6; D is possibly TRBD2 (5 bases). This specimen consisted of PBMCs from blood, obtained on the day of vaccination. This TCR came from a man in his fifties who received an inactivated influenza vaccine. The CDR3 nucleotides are TGTGCCAGCACCCCCACCCGGGGTAGGGACTCTGGGGCCAACGTCCTGACTTTC. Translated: CASTPTRGRDSGANVLTF.